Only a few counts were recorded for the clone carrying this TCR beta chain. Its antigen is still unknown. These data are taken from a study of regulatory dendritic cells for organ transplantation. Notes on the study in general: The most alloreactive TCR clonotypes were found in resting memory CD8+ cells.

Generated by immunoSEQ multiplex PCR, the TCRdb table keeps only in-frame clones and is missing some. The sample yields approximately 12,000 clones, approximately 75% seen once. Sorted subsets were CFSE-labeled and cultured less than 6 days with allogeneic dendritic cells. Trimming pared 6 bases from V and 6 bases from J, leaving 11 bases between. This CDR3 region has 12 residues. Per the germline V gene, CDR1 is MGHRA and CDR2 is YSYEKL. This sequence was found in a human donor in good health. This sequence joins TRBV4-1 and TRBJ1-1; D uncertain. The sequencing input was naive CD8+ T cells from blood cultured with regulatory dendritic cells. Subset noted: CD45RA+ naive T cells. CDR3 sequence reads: CASSPERAEAFF. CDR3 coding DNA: TGCGCCAGCAGTCCAGAGAGGGCTGAAGCTTTCTTT.